These T cell receptor beta chains were read from a single sample in a study of cytomegalovirus exposure and HLA in healthy donors. Sequencing used immunoSEQ multiplex PCR; TCRdb keeps in-frame clones, though not all of them. The sample carries roughly 100,000 clones, about 83% recorded once. The sequencing sample was made of PBMCs. The receptor set was obtained from a man aged 18 to 35 in good health and CMV-seronegative. Each CDR3 is given with its conserved first and last residue. A D gene is named only where the DNA matches it firmly. The listing skips clone size in some rows; elsewhere it reads once, few, many or a size class.

V gene	J gene	clone size	D gene	CDR3 protein	CDR3 DNA
TRBV4-1	TRBJ1-2	-	TRBD1	CASSPGTGVYGYTF	TGCGCCAGCAGCCCCGGGACAGGGGTCTATGGCTACACCTTC
TRBV5-1	TRBJ1-1	-	-	CASSLAGVTREAFF	TGTGCCAGCAGCTTGGCCGGGGTTACTCGTGAAGCTTTCTTT
TRBV4-3	TRBJ1-2	-	TRBD1	CASSQEAGGSRYGYTF	TGCGCCAGCAGCCAAGAGGCAGGGGGCTCTAGGTATGGCTACACCTTC
TRBV7-8	TRBJ2-2	-	-	CASTLGNTGELFF	TGTGCCAGCACCCTAGGGAACACCGGGGAGCTGTTTTTT
TRBV9	TRBJ1-1	once	-	CASSPRQYTEAFF	TGTGCCAGCAGCCCCCGACAGTACACTGAAGCTTTCTTT
TRBV27	TRBJ2-2	-	-	CASSYLGELFF	TGTGCCAGCAGCTACCTCGGGGAGCTGTTTTTT
TRBV5-1	TRBJ2-2	-	TRBD2	CASSLGTRGDTGELFF	TGCGCCAGCAGCTTGGGGACTAGAGGGGACACCGGGGAGCTGTTTTTT
TRBV7-2	TRBJ2-4	once	TRBD2	CASSSHSGESGRYRDIQYF	TGTGCCAGCAGCTCTCACTCCGGTGAAAGCGGGAGGTACCGAGACATTCAGTACTTC
TRBV7-3	TRBJ2-5	-	-	CASSLRGRETQYF	TGTGCCAGCAGCTTAAGGGGGAGGGAGACCCAGTACTTC
TRBV4-2	TRBJ2-3	-	TRBD1	CASSQKAGGSLIGDTQYF	TGTGCCAGCAGCCAGAAGGCAGGGGGAAGTCTCATAGGAGATACGCAGTATTTT
TRBV6-5	TRBJ1-1	-	-	CASSDFNLEAFF	TGTGCCAGCAGTGACTTTAATTTAGAAGCTTTCTTT
TRBV6-4	TRBJ2-3	once	-	CASSAIGLGGSTDTQYF	TGTGCCAGCAGTGCCATAGGACTTGGCGGGAGCACAGATACGCAGTATTTT
TRBV5-1	TRBJ2-3	-	TRBD1	CASSSDRGTDTQYF	TGCGCCAGCAGCTCCGACAGGGGCACAGATACGCAGTATTTT
TRBV30	TRBJ1-2	-	-	CAWSEPNSYGYTF	TGTGCCTGGAGTGAGCCCAATTCCTATGGCTACACCTTC
TRBV6-5	TRBJ2-7	-	TRBD2	CASSYSPSGSYEQYF	TGTGCCAGCAGTTACTCCCCTAGCGGGAGCTACGAGCAGTACTTC
TRBV4-3	TRBJ1-3	-	TRBD1	CASSPRDRVRNTIYF	TGCGCCAGCAGCCCCAGGGACAGGGTTAGGAACACCATATATTTT
TRBV7-6	TRBJ2-1	-	-	CASSYDRAFHNEQFF	TGTGCCAGCAGCTACGACAGAGCTTTTCACAATGAGCAGTTCTTC
TRBV10-3	TRBJ2-3	-	TRBD2	CAISGKLAGGSTDTQYF	TGTGCCATCAGTGGCAAACTAGCGGGAGGGAGCACAGATACGCAGTATTTT
TRBV4-1	TRBJ2-7	-	-	CASSRGAGRVYEQYF	TGCGCCAGCAGCCGGGGAGCGGGTCGTGTCTACGAGCAGTACTTC
TRBV28	TRBJ2-1	-	-	CASSSLLAGQFF	TGTGCCAGCAGTTCCTTACTAGCAGGCCAGTTCTTC
TRBV28	TRBJ2-3	once	-	CASSLAGRTDTQYF	TGTGCCAGCAGTTTAGCGGGACGCACAGATACGCAGTATTTT
TRBV19	TRBJ1-2	-	TRBD1	CASSILGQGANYGYTF	TGTGCCAGTAGTATATTGGGGCAGGGGGCGAACTATGGCTACACCTTC
TRBV7-2	TRBJ2-4	-	-	CASSSAAPGAKNIQYF	TGTGCCAGCAGCTCCGCGGCCCCGGGGGCCAAAAACATTCAGTACTTC
TRBV19	TRBJ2-1	-	TRBD1	CASSEVGGTGGLDEQFF	TGTGCCAGTAGTGAAGTCGGAGGGACAGGGGGCCTCGATGAGCAGTTCTTC
TRBV10-3	TRBJ2-7	-	TRBD1	CAISGGQGAGEQYF	TGTGCCATCAGTGGGGGACAGGGGGCGGGGGAGCAGTACTTC
TRBV13	TRBJ2-7	-	TRBD1	CASSSLGQGYHEQYF	TGTGCCAGCAGCAGCCTGGGACAGGGATACCACGAGCAGTACTTC
TRBV6-5	TRBJ1-4	few	-	CASTFRQSPNEKLFF	TGTGCCAGCACTTTCAGACAGAGCCCAAATGAAAAACTGTTTTTT
TRBV18	TRBJ2-3	-	-	CASSPASLSTDTQYF	TGTGCCAGCTCACCGGCTAGCCTTAGCACAGATACGCAGTATTTT
TRBV19	TRBJ2-1	-	TRBD2	CASSIHRRENEQFF	TGTGCCAGTAGTATTCATCGGCGGGAGAATGAGCAGTTCTTC
TRBV27	TRBJ2-1	-	-	CASKTGTYNEQFF	TGTGCCAGCAAGACGGGGACCTACAATGAGCAGTTCTTC
TRBV7-9	TRBJ2-2	-	-	CASILARQNTGELFF	TGTGCCAGCATCTTAGCGAGGCAGAACACCGGGGAGCTGTTTTTT
TRBV9	TRBJ2-3	once	-	CASSVSPAGTSTDTQYF	TGTGCCAGCAGCGTATCCCCTGCGGGAACTAGCACAGATACGCAGTATTTT
TRBV5-1	TRBJ2-6	-	-	CASGSGQSGANVLTF	TGCGCCAGCGGCTCCGGACAGTCTGGGGCCAACGTCCTGACTTTC